The following is a T cell receptor beta chain sequence with its context. Its antigen is currently not known. No much larger clonotype is one base removed from it; base qualities were not supplied. These data originate in a study of radiotherapy plus CTLA-4 blockade in lung cancer (dated by TCRdb to the late 2010s). In terms of the full investigation: Objective responses were observed in approximately 19% of enrolled patients, and disease control was achieved in roughly 30%. The study at large found these results: Early dynamic changes in blood T cell clones, together with increased serum interferon-beta after radiation, were reported as the strongest predictors of response. TCR clones derived from tumors expanded in peripheral blood after treatment with radiotherapy and ipilimumab.

Including the terminal cysteine and phenylalanine, the CDR3 comprises 14 residues. Of the read, only the CDR3 DNA is kept; its 42 bases are in frame from base 1. CDR1 and CDR2 are drawn from the germline V gene: MDHEN, SYDVKM. Unmatched junction bases come to 4, with V trimmed by 5 bases and J by 2 bases. Focal radiation therapy combined with CTLA-4 blockade (ipilimumab) was tested in patients with chemo-refractory metastatic non-small-cell lung cancer. The library relied on the immunoSEQ multiplex PCR assay. The table was pulled from immuneACCESS by TCRdb, which kept in-frame rearrangements only. Such tables lose some clones; where checked, under half of the loss comes from unresolved V genes, and the rest has no known cause. Here the sample has about 90,000 clones; about 83% occur a single time. The ten top clones hold more than 14% of the sample.

The V gene is TRBV28 and the J gene is TRBJ2-3; 7 bases in the middle match TRBD2. The TCR was taken from a human donor with non-small cell lung cancer that progressed on radiotherapy plus ipilimumab. Here the sequenced sample was peripheral blood, taken from a patient treated with radiotherapy plus ipilimumab. The CDR3 amino acid sequence is: CASSRAGDTDTQYF. DNA sequence: TGTGCCAGCAGTCGGGCGGGGGACACAGATACGCAGTATTTT.